The 18 T cell receptor beta chains below all came from one sample that was sequenced in a study of OX40 agonist ivuxolimab in advanced cancers. Assay used: immunoSEQ multiplex PCR; TCRdb lists only in-frame clones, some missing. The table shows more than 45,000 clones, with about 74% occurring only once. The sequencing here drew on CD4+ or CD8+ T cells sorted from blood, taken in a trial of the OX40 agonist ivuxolimab. All receptors derive from an adult with an advanced solid tumor such as melanoma, head and neck, liver or kidney cancer.

The chain links TRBV19 to TRBJ1-1, with a tentative D call TRBD1 (6 bases). Germline V lookup: CDR1 LNHDA, CDR2 SQIVND (reference sequence). There are 14 residues in the CDR3. V gave up 5 bases and J gave up 2 bases, with 12 bases separating them. The CDR3 loop is CASSRGGANTEAFF. The DNA of the CDR3 is TGTGCCAGTAGTCGAGGGGGGGCCAACACTGAAGCTTTCTTT.

The chain combines TRBV9 with TRBJ2-1; 7 bases align to TRBD1. The V and J ends lost 1 base and 8 bases, in that order; junction bases with no gene match: 3. Germline CDR1 and CDR2: SGDLS and YYNGEE. This CDR3 has 13 residues. The CDR3 is CASSVRQGYEQFF. CDR3 DNA sequence: TGTGCCAGCAGCGTAAGACAGGGCTATGAGCAGTTCTTC.

The genes are TRBV19 and TRBJ2-2, with no clear D. Germline lookup yields CDR1 LNHDA and CDR2 SQIVND (reference sequence). The CDR3 has 14 amino acids. V was shortened by 6 bases and J by 4 bases, with 12 bases between the two germline ends. CDR3 nucleotides: TGTGCCAGTAGCCTCCCCCGTCGCACCGGGGAGCTGTTTTTT. Its protein product is CASSLPRRTGELFF.

The genes are TRBV4-1 and TRBJ2-7; TRBD2 aligns across 7 bases. This CDR3 is built from 17 residues. Germline V gene sequence: CDR1 MGHRA, CDR2 YSYEKL. The trim removed 0 bases at V and 1 base at J, leaving 9 bases unmatched. CDR3 bases: TGCGCCAGCAGCCAAGATGTAACTAGCGCCCATTCCTACGAGCAGTACTTC. Translated, it gives CASSQDVTSAHSYEQYF.

The gene calls are TRBV14 and TRBJ1-2; 12 bases are a match to TRBD1. Trimming at V came to 0 bases and at J to 4 bases, leaving 9 bases not matched to a gene. CDR3 length: 18 residues. The germline CDR1 and CDR2 sequences are SGHDN and FVKESK. This chain's CDR3 is CASSQELGQGANSYGYTF. For the CDR3, the DNA is TGTGCCAGCAGCCAAGAACTGGGACAGGGGGCGAATAGCTATGGCTACACCTTC.

This clone was found once. This sequence joins TRBV19 and TRBJ2-1; 14 bases agree with TRBD2. This CDR3 has 15 amino acids. Germline V CDR1 and CDR2: LNHDA, SQIVND (reference sequence). After removal of 4 bases from V and 9 bases from J, the junction contained 5 bases not matched to a gene. In DNA form, the CDR3 reads TGTGCCAGTAGTACGACTAGCGGGAGGGTGTCTGAGCAGTTCTTC. Encoded protein: CASSTTSGRVSEQFF.

This clone has only one observation. CDR3 sequence: CASSRQVMNTEAFF. The CDR3 DNA reads as TGTGCCAGCAGTCGACAGGTGATGAACACTGAAGCTTTCTTT. The chain carries TRBV6-6 and TRBJ1-1, with D possibly matching TRBD1 (6 bases). Between the trimmed V and J ends, which lost 5 bases and 0 bases, there was a span of 10 bases. This CDR3 contains 14 residues. Germline V gene data show CDR1 as MNHNY and CDR2 as SVGAGI (reference sequence).

The chain has TRBV28 and TRBJ2-1; D not resolved. The CDR3 length is 16 residues. V lost 5 bases and J 2 bases, leaving 16 bases between the germline ends. The germline V gene has CDR1 MDHEN and CDR2 SYDVKM. The CDR3 DNA reads as TGTGCCAGCAGTCTTTCCCTTCGAGGACCCTACAATGAGCAGTTCTTC. Amino acid sequence: CASSLSLRGPYNEQFF. Filled out from reference TRBV28 and TRBJ2-1, the complete variable domain reads DVKVTQSSRYLVKRTGEKVFLECVQDMDHENMFWYRQDPGLGLRLIYFSYDVKMKEKGDIPEGYSVSREKKERFSLILESASTNQTSMYLCASSLSLRGPYNEQFFGPGTRLTVL.

J is TRBJ1-2 and V is TRBV6-1; perhaps TRBD1 as D (5 bases). Trimming left V 5 bases short and J 2 bases short, with 12 bases between. The CDR3 consists of 14 residues. Per the germline V gene, CDR1 is MNHNS and CDR2 is SASEGT. DNA of the CDR3: TGTGCCAGCAGTATTGGGACGGGGAACTATGGCTACACCTTC. It is translated as CASSIGTGNYGYTF.

V usage is TRBV18 and J usage is TRBJ2-3; the match to TRBD1 covers 7 bases. Germline lookup yields CDR1 KGHSH and CDR2 LQKENI. The CDR3 covers 15 residues. V gave up 2 bases and J gave up 2 bases; unmatched junction bases: 4. The CDR3 DNA reads TGTGCCAGCTCACCAAGGGACAGTTACACAGATACGCAGTATTTT. This sequence encodes CASSPRDSYTDTQYF.

The V gene is TRBV1, the J gene TRBJ1-2; the D call in the table, TRBD1, was not verified against the DNA. TRBV1 is noted as a pseudogene. This CDR3 has 19 residues. The CDR3 sequence is CTSSQDQRTGRYSNYGYTF. In DNA, the CDR3 is TGCACCAGCAGCCAAGATCAGAGGACAGGGCGCTACTCTAACTATGGCTACACCTTC.

This sequence joins TRBV28 and TRBJ1-5, with TRBD1 identical over 12 bases. CDR1 and CDR2 from the germline V gene are MDHEN and SYDVKM. The CDR3 extends over 16 amino acids. The J segment lost 6 bases and the V segment lost 5 bases, leaving 8 bases of the junction unmatched. CDR3: CASSLRGTGGIQPQHF. CDR3 nucleotide sequence: TGTGCCAGCAGTCTCCGCGGGACAGGGGGCATTCAGCCCCAGCATTTT.

The chain combines TRBV5-1 with TRBJ2-7; 11 positions agree with TRBD2. V lost 6 bases and J lost 6; bases outside the gene matches: 11. Looked up from germline, CDR1 is SGHRS and CDR2 is YFSETQ. The CDR3 loop spans 15 amino acids. The CDR3 nucleotides are TGCGCCAGCACCGAAATAGCGGGAGGGCCCGGCGAGCAGTACTTC. As protein: CASTEIAGGPGEQYF.

The chain employs TRBV18 and TRBJ2-1; possible D gene TRBD2, 6 bases. This CDR3 contains 17 residues. CDR1 and CDR2 from the germline V gene are KGHSH and LQKENI. V was cut by 0 bases and J by 1 base, with 13 bases left in between. CDR3 sequence reads: CASSPPQGGGSYNEQFF. CDR3 sequence (DNA): TGTGCCAGCTCACCACCGCAAGGTGGGGGGTCCTACAATGAGCAGTTCTTC. Variable domain in full (rest from reference TRBV18 and TRBJ2-1): NAGVMQNPRHLVRRRGQEARLRCSPMKGHSHVYWYRQLPEEGLKFMVYLQKENIIDESGMPKERFSAEFPKEGPSILRIQQVVRGDSAAYFCASSPPQGGGSYNEQFFGPGTRLTVL.

This chain links TRBV18 with TRBJ1-1; D is unclear. CDR1 and CDR2 from the germline V gene are KGHSH and LQKENI. This CDR3 comprises 14 residues. Deletions cut 5 bases from V and 1 base from J, with 11 bases between. The CDR3 protein is CASSLVAENTEAFF. The CDR3 DNA is TGTGCCAGCTCATTAGTAGCAGAGAACACTGAAGCTTTCTTT.

The gene calls are TRBV7-2 and TRBJ2-7; 12 nucleotides match TRBD2. Per germline, CDR1 SGHTA and CDR2 FQGNSA. V shed 4 bases, J shed 5 bases, and the junction held 9 bases outside the gene matches. CDR3 size: 16 residues. CDR3 sequence: CASSSRTSGMRNEQYF. The CDR3 DNA reads as TGTGCCAGCAGCTCCCGGACTAGCGGGATGAGAAACGAGCAGTACTTC.

The V gene is TRBV6-5, the J gene TRBJ1-1, with 7 bases fitting TRBD1. The CDR3 is 14 amino acids. Germline CDR1 reads MNHEY; CDR2 reads SVGAGI. J lost 4 bases, V lost 2 bases, and 4 bases had no gene match. CDR3 sequence: CASSYEAGGTEAFF. DNA for the CDR3: TGTGCCAGCAGTTACGAGGCAGGGGGCACTGAAGCTTTCTTT.

In its sample, this clone was seen a few times. This sequence joins TRBV6-1 and TRBJ1-5, with D maybe TRBD1 (6 bases). The V end lost 0 bases, the J end lost 0 bases, and 6 bases lay between the germline ends. The CDR3 spans 15 residues. Germline CDR1 is MNHNS and CDR2 is SASEGT. The CDR3 DNA sequence: TGTGCCAGCAGTGAAGCGGGACATAGCAATCAGCCCCAGCATTTT. Amino acids: CASSEAGHSNQPQHF.